The rows below give T cell receptor beta chains drawn from one sample of a study of blood T cells in healthy people across ages. TCRdb independently ran MiXCR on the 5' RACE reads; one entry per CDR3 protein. The sample records over 1,500,000 distinct CDR3 sequences, about two fifths being singletons. What was sequenced was blood. The receptors stem from a human donor in good health. Both conserved end residues are part of each CDR3. Fields, in order: J gene, V gene, D gene, clone size, CDR3 DNA, CDR3 protein. The D gene is left open where the match is weak. Only part of the rows carry a size: once, few, many, or a class if the clone is expanded.

>TRBJ1-5|TRBV12-3/TRBV12-4|.|.
TGTGCCAGCAGATGGGGGATGAATCAACCCCAGCATTTT
CASRWGMNQPQHF
>TRBJ2-7|TRBV20-1|.|.
TGCAGTGCTAGTGAGGGTTACTACGAGCAGTACTTC
CSASEGYYEQYF
>TRBJ2-1|TRBV28|.|.
TGTGCCAGCAGTCAAAGATTAGACTCCTACAATGAGCAGTTCTTC
CASSQRLDSYNEQFF
>TRBJ1-5|TRBV5-5|.|few
TGTGCCAGCAGCTTGTTCTGCGAGCCTGGGCAGCCCCAGCATTTT
CASSLFCEPGQPQHF
>TRBJ2-3|TRBV24-1|.|.
TGTGCCACCAGTGATTTCGGCACGCAGTATTTT
CATSDFGTQYF
>TRBJ2-5|TRBV5-4|.|.
TGTGCCAGCAGCTTCCAAGCAGCGCTAGATCAAGAGACCCAGTACTTC
CASSFQAALDQETQYF
>TRBJ1-5|TRBV6-2/TRBV6-3|.|.
TGTGCCAGCAGTGGGAGGAATCAGCCCCAGCATTTT
CASSGRNQPQHF
>TRBJ2-5|TRBV29-1|.|.
TGCAGCGTGCGACCGACCGGCTCTCGGGAGACCCAGTACTTC
CSVRPTGSRETQYF
>TRBJ2-7|TRBV11-2|.|.
TGTGCCAGCAGCTTGGGCTTAAGTGCCGAGCAGTACTTC
CASSLGLSAEQYF
>TRBJ1-2|TRBV12-3/TRBV12-4|.|.
TGTGCCAGCAGTTTAGGCGGAGCCTCCTTCCACTATGGCTACACCTTC
CASSLGGASFHYGYTF
>TRBJ2-3|TRBV12-3/TRBV12-4|.|many
TGTGCCAGCGTCCGGGTGTTAGCGGACACAGATACGCAGTATTTT
CASVRVLADTDTQYF
>TRBJ2-1|TRBV12-3/TRBV12-4|.|many
TGTGCCAGCACTCAGGGGGGATCATACAATGAGCAGTTCTTC
CASTQGGSYNEQFF
>TRBJ1-1|TRBV30|.|.
TGTGCCTGGAGTGTACATATACCTTTGGTGAACACTGAAGCTTTCTTT
CAWSVHIPLVNTEAFF
>TRBJ2-5|TRBV6-5|.|few
TGTGCCAGCAGTTACTCCTTTACAGGGTTAATAGAGACCCAGTACTTC
CASSYSFTGLIETQYF
>TRBJ2-4|TRBV20-1|.|.
TGCAGTGCTATCGGTGGTGAGCAGTACTTC
CSAIGGEQYF
>TRBJ1-1|TRBV28|.|.
TGTGCCAGCAGTTTGATGGAGGTGGGCACTGAAGCTTTCTTT
CASSLMEVGTEAFF
>TRBJ1-2|TRBV7-8|TRBD1|.
TGTGCCAGCAGCTTAACCACAGGGGCCCGGAACTATGGCTACACCTTC
CASSLTTGARNYGYTF
>TRBJ2-7|TRBV20-1|.|.
TGCAGTGCTACATCGACCCATCCCTACGAGCAGTACTTC
CSATSTHPYEQYF
>TRBJ1-2|TRBV18|.|.
TGTGCCAGCTCAGACCGTTCGGACTACTATGGCTACACCTTC
CASSDRSDYYGYTF
>TRBJ2-5|TRBV5-4|TRBD2|.
TGTGCCACCCTAGCGGGGGGAAAGGGCAAATCAGAGACCCAGTACTTC
CATLAGGKGKSETQYF
>TRBJ1-6|TRBV5-1|.|.
TGCGCCAGCAGCATACCAACAGGGACCTATTCACCCCTCCACTTT
CASSIPTGTYSPLHF